This TCR beta chain was found in a study of blood T cells in healthy people across ages. Study-level results: Age advanced and TCR beta diversity per million T cells fell, roughly linearly.

As for this clonotype: Its matching antigen is unknown.

The draw of peripheral blood yielded roughly 9.4 milliliters from each donor. The CDR3 runs to 15 residues. The germline gives CDR1 LNHNV, CDR2 YYDKDF (reference sequence). The V end lost 1 base, the J end lost 4 bases, and 11 bases lay between the germline ends. The authors ran a second PCR of roughly 6 to 12 cycles using a sample-barcoded 5' primer and a J-beta primer mix. Each of the cDNA molecules was tagged by a template-switch adaptor with 12 random nucleotides. TCRdb recomputed calls from the 5' RACE reads with MiXCR, one row per CDR3 protein. This sample has some 1,500,000 distinct CDR3 sequences; approximately 43% occur once, and the top ten carry about 4%.

The clonotype originates from a woman aged 18-29 years in good health. Input material: blood. The chain uses TRBV15 and TRBJ2-1; D assignment may be TRBD1 or TRBD2 (5 bases each). This chain's CDR3 is CATSRGGTQYNEQFF. The CDR3 nucleotides are TGTGCCACCAGCAGAGGAGGGACCCAGTACAATGAGCAGTTCTTC.